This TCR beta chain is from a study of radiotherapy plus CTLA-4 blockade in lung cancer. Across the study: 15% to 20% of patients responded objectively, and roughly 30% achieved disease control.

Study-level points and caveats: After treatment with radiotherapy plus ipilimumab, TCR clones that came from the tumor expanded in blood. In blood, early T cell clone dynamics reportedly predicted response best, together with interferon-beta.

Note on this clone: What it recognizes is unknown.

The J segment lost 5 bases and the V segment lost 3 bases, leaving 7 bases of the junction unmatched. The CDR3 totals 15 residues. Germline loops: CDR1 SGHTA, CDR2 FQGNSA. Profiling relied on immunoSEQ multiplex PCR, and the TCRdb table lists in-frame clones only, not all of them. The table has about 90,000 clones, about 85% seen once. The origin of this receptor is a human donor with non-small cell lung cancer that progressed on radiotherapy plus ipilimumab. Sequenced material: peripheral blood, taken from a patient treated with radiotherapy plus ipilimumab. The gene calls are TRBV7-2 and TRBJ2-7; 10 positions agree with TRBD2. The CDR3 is CASSLASGSIHEQYF. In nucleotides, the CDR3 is TGTGCCAGCAGCTTGGCTAGCGGGAGCATCCACGAGCAGTACTTC.